This entry describes one TCR beta chain. It lacks a known antigen. No per-base quality is available; no much larger clone lies one base away. The CDR3 numbers 18 residues from cysteine through phenylalanine. Just the 54-base CDR3 DNA is kept, in frame starting at base 1. Germline trimming amounts to 5 bases on V and 1 base on J, with 11 as the count of junction bases outside the gene matches. As encoded in the germline V gene, CDR1 is MGHDK while CDR2 is SYGVNS. Each collaborating institution followed its own protocols to collect whole blood in K2EDTA tubes. Collaborator samples were shipped for TCRbeta analysis as frozen whole blood, isolated PBMCs, or DNA extracted from either sample type. TCRbeta CDR3 regions were amplified from genomic DNA by means of the immunoSEQ Assay, a bias-controlled multiplex PCR. The study's processing was this. Nucleated cell counts per sample were estimated from amplification of reference gene primers within the assay. To quantify the absolute abundance of each unique TCRbeta CDR3 rearrangement, sequence reads were collapsed and filtered. For each sample, productive Simpson clonality was calculated by taking the square root of Simpson's diversity index across productive rearrangements. TCRdb's version of the immuneACCESS table is confined to in-frame rearrangements and falls short of the full clone set. An unresolved V gene accounts for under half of the shortfall where checked; the remainder is of unknown origin. That table is the source of V, J and clone size, and D and trimming were worked out from the DNA. This sample has some 170,000 clones in its table, and roughly 80% of those were observed once. Roughly 8.4% of the sample rests with the top ten.

This sample was taken from a study of blood T cell repertoires in COVID-19 (TCRdb year 2020). Regarding the complete study: Samples covering the acute and convalescent phases of COVID-19 were provided by collaborators in the United States, Italy and Spain. The material from the prospective study consisted of cDNA or gDNA derived from T cells, B-cell-depleted T cells, or PBMCs. Deeply sampled blood TCRbeta repertoires from subjects exposed to, actively infected with, or recovered from COVID-19 were included in the dataset. The repertoires were released in a freely available public database intended as a resource for research on the immune response to SARS-CoV-2. The samples were drawn from two sources: the first 160 participants of the ongoing ImmuneRACE study, and 950 to 1,500 subjects contributed by 6 global collaborators. The sample metadata nearly always contained a de-identified subject ID, COVID-19 status, age in years and sex. Where HLA class I and class II types were available, the types were taken from metadata supplied by the sample provider, not from assay-based typing.

General study outcomes and caveats: How much clinical and demographic metadata was included differed by source and by participant, and the metadata was provided uncurated.

The sample was peripheral blood. The sequence is built from TRBV25-1 and TRBJ2-1; the junction holds 10 bases that match TRBD1. The receptor was derived from a man aged 55-75 years with acute or convalescent COVID-19. The CDR3 protein sequence reads: CASSPRQGARSSYNEQFF. Read as DNA, the sequence is TGTGCCAGCAGTCCCCGACAGGGGGCTCGTTCTTCCTACAATGAGCAGTTCTTC.